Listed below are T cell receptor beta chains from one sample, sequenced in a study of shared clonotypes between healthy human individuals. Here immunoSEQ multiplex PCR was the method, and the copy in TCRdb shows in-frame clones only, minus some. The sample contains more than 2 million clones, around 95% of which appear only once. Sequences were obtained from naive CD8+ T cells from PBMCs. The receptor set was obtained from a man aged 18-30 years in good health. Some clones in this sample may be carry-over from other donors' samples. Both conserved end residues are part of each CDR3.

CASSQAWDRGRIQPQHF	TRBV7-2	TRBJ1-5
CASSSGIEQYF	TRBV27	TRBJ2-7
CASSLGGANNEQFF	TRBV7-3	TRBJ2-1
CASSFSYSNGYTF	TRBV28	TRBJ1-2
CASSYPIDAGITNTEAFF	TRBV7-9	TRBJ1-1
CASNAGFSYNEQFF	TRBV2	TRBJ2-1
CASSPAGTGGAGANVLTF	TRBV5-1	TRBJ2-6
CASSTGGNQPQHF	TRBV6-6	TRBJ1-5
CASSSPTGPKTWGGYNEQFF	TRBV7-8	TRBJ2-1
CASSVGTSGKQFF	TRBV25-1	TRBJ2-1
CSVELSAYEQYF	TRBV29-1	TRBJ2-7
CASSSFWTARGGYTF	TRBV28	TRBJ1-2
CASSPGTSGRIIAYEQYF	TRBV27	TRBJ2-7
CAWTFGGLFAEAFF	TRBV30	TRBJ1-1
CSVGRGNEKLFF	TRBV29-1	TRBJ1-4
CASSLPTVAANYGYTF	TRBV7-9	TRBJ1-2
CASSLSTGGALDTQYF	TRBV27	TRBJ2-3
CASSPGTGLGNEQFF	TRBV7-3	TRBJ2-1
CASSFRGSGNTIYF	TRBV28	TRBJ1-3
CASSSDLTYEQYF	TRBV13	TRBJ2-7
CASSSRDSKGADTQYF	TRBV11-3	TRBJ2-3
CASSLNRDPDTQYF	TRBV28	TRBJ2-3
CSVNGLAGEVTGELFF	TRBV29-1	TRBJ2-2
CASSYRQGYYNEQFF	TRBV7-6	TRBJ2-1
CASRPLTGFEQYF	TRBV5-1	TRBJ2-7
CASSPTGRYEQYF	TRBV13	TRBJ2-7
CASSTGQGLPEAFF	TRBV7-9	TRBJ1-1
CASSYRPGLGTEAFF	TRBV27	TRBJ1-1
CSASHGDGPNQPQHF	TRBV29-1	TRBJ1-5
CASKSSGTAWDTQYF	TRBV19	TRBJ2-3
CASSGGRWAYEQYF	TRBV28	TRBJ2-7
CASSSLGIGNTGELFF	TRBV7-9	TRBJ2-2
CASSIEGRTEAFF	TRBV19	TRBJ1-1
CASSFHSAGLVGNEQYF	TRBV11-2	TRBJ2-7
CASRNKGVDEQFF	TRBV19	TRBJ2-1
CATLGGANVLTF	TRBV6-5	TRBJ2-6
CASSSPREAGYNEQFF	TRBV28	TRBJ2-1
CASSDGLPRDRGIGFSGNTIYF	TRBV5-1	TRBJ1-3
CASSYSGRANEQFF	TRBV7-8	TRBJ2-1
CASSLSSGSGEQYF	TRBV27	TRBJ2-7
CASSQDGTAYSYNEQFF	TRBV4-3	TRBJ2-1
CASRGRPHNEKLFF	TRBV27	TRBJ1-4
CASSLGGTGGTEAFF	TRBV5-5	TRBJ1-1
CASSPGTSGRVHEQFF	TRBV7-2	TRBJ2-1
CATQWGVSNTEAFF	TRBV25-1	TRBJ1-1
CSAVGGDYTDTQYF	TRBV29-1	TRBJ2-3